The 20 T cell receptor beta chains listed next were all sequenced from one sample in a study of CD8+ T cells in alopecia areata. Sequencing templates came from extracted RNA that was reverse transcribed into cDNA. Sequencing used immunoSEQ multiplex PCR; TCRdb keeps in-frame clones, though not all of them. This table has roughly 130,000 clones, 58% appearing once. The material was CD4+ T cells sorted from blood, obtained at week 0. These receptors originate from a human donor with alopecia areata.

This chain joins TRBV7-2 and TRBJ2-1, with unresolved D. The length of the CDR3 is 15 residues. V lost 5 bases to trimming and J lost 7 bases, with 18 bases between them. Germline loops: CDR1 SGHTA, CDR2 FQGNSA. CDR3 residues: CASSRGPDFSNEQFF. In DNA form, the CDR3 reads TGTGCCAGCAGCAGAGGCCCGGATTTCTCGAATGAGCAGTTCTTC.

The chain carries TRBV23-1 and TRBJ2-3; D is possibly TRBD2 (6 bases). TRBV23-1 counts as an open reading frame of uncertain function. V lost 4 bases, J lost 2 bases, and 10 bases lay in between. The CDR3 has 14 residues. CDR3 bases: TGCGCCAGCAGTCGGGGAGGAACCACAGATACGCAGTATTTT. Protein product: CASSRGGTTDTQYF.

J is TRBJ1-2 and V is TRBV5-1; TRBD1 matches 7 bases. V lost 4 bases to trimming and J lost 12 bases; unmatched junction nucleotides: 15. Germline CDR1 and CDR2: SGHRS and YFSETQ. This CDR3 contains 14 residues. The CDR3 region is CASSPRSSRGLDTF. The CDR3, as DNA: TGCGCCAGCAGCCCGCGGAGTTCTAGGGGGCTCGACACCTTC.

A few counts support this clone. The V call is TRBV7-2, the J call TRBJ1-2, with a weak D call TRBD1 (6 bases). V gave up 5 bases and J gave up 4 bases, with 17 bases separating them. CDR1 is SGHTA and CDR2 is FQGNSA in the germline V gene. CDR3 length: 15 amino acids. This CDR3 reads CASSLKGGSSYGYTF. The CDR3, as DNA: TGTGCCAGCAGCCTTAAAGGGGGAAGTAGCTATGGCTACACCTTC.

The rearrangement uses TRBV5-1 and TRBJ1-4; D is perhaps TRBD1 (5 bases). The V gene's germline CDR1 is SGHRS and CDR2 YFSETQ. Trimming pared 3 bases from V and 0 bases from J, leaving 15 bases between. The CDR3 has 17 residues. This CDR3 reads CASSSNQGHATNEKLFF. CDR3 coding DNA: TGCGCCAGCAGCTCGAATCAGGGTCATGCAACTAATGAAAAACTGTTTTTT. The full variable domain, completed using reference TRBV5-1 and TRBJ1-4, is KAGVTQTPRYLIKTRGQQVTLSCSPISGHRSVSWYQQTPGQGLQFLFEYFSETQRNKGNFPGRFSGRQFSNSRSEMNVSTLELGDSALYLCASSSNQGHATNEKLFFGSGTQLSVL.

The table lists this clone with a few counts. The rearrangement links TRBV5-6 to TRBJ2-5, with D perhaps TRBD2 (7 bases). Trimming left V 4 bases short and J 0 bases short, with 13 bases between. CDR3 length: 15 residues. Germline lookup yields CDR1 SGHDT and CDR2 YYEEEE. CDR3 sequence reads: CASSGPGGYQETQYF. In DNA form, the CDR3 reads TGTGCCAGCAGCGGTCCGGGGGGCTACCAAGAGACCCAGTACTTC.

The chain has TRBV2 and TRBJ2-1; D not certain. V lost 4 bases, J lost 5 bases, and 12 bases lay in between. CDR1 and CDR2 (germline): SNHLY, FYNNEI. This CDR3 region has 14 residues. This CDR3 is CASSAGLLNNEQFF. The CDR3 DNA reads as TGTGCCAGCAGTGCTGGCCTTTTAAACAATGAGCAGTTCTTC.

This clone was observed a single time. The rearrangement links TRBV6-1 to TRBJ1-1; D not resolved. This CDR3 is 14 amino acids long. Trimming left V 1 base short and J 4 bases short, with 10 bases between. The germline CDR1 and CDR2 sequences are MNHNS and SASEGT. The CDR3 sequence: CASSEGGWGTEAFF. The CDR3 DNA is TGTGCCAGCAGTGAAGGGGGATGGGGCACTGAAGCTTTCTTT.

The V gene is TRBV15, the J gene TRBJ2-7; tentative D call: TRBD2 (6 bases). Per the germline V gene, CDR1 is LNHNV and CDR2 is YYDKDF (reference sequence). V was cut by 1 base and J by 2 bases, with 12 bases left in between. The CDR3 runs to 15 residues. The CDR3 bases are TGTGCCACCAGCAGAGTGGCATCGGGGGCCTACGAGCAGTACTTC. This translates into CATSRVASGAYEQYF.

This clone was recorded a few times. CDR3 sequence reads: CASNPVIRTDTQYF. The CDR3 DNA reads TGTGCCAGCAACCCGGTCATACGCACAGATACGCAGTATTTT. The chain joins TRBV28 to TRBJ2-3; D gene unclear. Germline CDR1 and CDR2: MDHEN and SYDVKM. V shed 7 bases and J shed 1 base, with 12 bases lying between them. The CDR3 is 14 amino acids. Using reference TRBV28 and TRBJ2-3 for the parts outside the CDR3, the full variable domain is DVKVTQSSRYLVKRTGEKVFLECVQDMDHENMFWYRQDPGLGLRLIYFSYDVKMKEKGDIPEGYSVSREKKERFSLILESASTNQTSMYLCASNPVIRTDTQYFGPGTRLTVL.

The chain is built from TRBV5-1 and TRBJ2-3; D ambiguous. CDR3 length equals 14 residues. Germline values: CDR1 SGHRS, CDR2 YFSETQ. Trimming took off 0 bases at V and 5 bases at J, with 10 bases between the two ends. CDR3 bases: TGCGCCAGCAGCTTGGCAGCGACTGAAGATACGCAGTATTTT. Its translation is CASSLAATEDTQYF.

The CDR3 is CASSPVMAVSRAFF. CDR3 nucleotides: TGTGCCAGTAGCCCCGTGATGGCAGTCTCCCGAGCTTTCTTT. This rearrangement joins TRBV19 to TRBJ1-1; D is uncertain. Germline V gives CDR1 LNHDA, CDR2 SQIVND (reference sequence). The CDR3 length is 14 residues. V lost 6 bases to trimming and J lost 10 bases, with 21 bases between them.

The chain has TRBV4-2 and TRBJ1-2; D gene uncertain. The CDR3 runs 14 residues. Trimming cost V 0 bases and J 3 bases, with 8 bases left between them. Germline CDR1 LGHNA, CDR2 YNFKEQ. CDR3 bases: TGTGCCAGCAGCCAAGATCGGTTAGACTATGGCTACACCTTC. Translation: CASSQDRLDYGYTF.

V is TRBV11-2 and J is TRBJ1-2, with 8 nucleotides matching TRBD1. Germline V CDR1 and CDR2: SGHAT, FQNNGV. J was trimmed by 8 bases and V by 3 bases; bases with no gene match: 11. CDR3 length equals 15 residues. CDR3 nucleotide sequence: TGTGCCAGCAGCTTTGGACAGGGCCGCTCGGAAGGCTACACCTTC. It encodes CASSFGQGRSEGYTF.

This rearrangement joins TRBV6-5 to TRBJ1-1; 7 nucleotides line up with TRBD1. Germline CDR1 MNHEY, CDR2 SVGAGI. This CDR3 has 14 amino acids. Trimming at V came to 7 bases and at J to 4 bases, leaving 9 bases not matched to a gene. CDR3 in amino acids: CASTLGQGVTEAFF. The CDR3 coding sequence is TGTGCCAGCACCCTCGGGCAGGGGGTCACTGAAGCTTTCTTT.

For the CDR3, the DNA is TGTGCCAGCAGTTTCCCAGGACCTCTTAACACCGGGGAGCTGTTTTTT. Its protein is CASSFPGPLNTGELFF. This chain links TRBV25-1 with TRBJ2-2; the D is unclear. The germline gives CDR1 MGHDK, CDR2 SYGVNS. This CDR3 is built from 16 residues. V was cut by 5 bases and J by 2 bases, with 15 bases left in between.

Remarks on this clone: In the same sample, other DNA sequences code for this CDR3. The CDR3 loop reads CASSLVGFTGELFF. CDR3 DNA: TGCGCCAGCAGCTTGGTTGGTTTCACCGGGGAGCTGTTTTTT. This rearrangement joins TRBV5-1 to TRBJ2-2; D call uncertain. The germline gives CDR1 SGHRS, CDR2 YFSETQ. There are 14 residues in the CDR3. Trimming left V 0 bases short and J 4 bases short, with 7 bases between.

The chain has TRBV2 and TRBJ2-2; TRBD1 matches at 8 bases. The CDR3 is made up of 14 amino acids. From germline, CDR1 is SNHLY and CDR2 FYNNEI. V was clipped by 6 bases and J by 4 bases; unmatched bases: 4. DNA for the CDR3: TGTGCCAGCAGCCTGACAGGGGTCACCGGGGAGCTGTTTTTT. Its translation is CASSLTGVTGELFF.

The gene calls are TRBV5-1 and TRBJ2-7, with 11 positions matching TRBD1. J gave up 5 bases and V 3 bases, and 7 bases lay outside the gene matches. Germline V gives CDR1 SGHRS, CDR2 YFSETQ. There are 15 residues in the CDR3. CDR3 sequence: CASSSTGQGADEQYF. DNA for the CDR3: TGCGCCAGCAGCTCAACAGGACAGGGGGCAGACGAGCAGTACTTC.

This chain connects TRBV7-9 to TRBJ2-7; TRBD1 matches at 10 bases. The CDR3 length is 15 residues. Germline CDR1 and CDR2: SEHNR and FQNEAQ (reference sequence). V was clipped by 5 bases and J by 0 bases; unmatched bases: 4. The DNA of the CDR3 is TGTGCCAGCAGCAAGGGACAGGGGAGCTCCTACGAGCAGTACTTC. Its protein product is CASSKGQGSSYEQYF.